This TCR beta chain is drawn from a study of T cell repertoires in cytomegalovirus infection. Study context: Public TCR beta signatures indicated both CMV infection and matching HLA type.

This CDR3 has 14 residues. Losses at the gene ends were 6 bases for V and 6 bases for J; bases not matched to a gene: 5. The germline CDR1 and CDR2 sequences are SGHVS and FQNEAQ. General study results and limits: Within the response measured ex vivo, HLA-C-restricted CMV-specific TCR beta clonotypes were dominant. Based on cumulative public TCR beta family frequency, carriers of CMV plus the relevant HLA were identified.

This clonotype was picked up many times. Its antigen is currently unknown. In TCRdb, the reads were re-called with MiXCR into one record per CDR3 protein. This table holds roughly 500,000 distinct CDR3 sequences, around 11% found once. The chain employs TRBV7-8 and TRBJ2-1; 10 positions agree with TRBD2. The receptor was derived from a human donor in good health (CMV status not recorded). Some clones in this sample may be carry-over from other donors' samples. Sequenced sample: PBMCs. The CDR3 reads CASSVAGGGNEQFF. In nucleotides, the CDR3 is TGTGCCAGCAGTGTAGCGGGAGGTGGCAATGAGCAGTTCTTC. Drawing the rest from reference TRBV7-8 and TRBJ2-1, the complete variable domain is GAGVSQSPRYKVAKRGQDVALRCDPISGHVSLFWYQQALGQGPEFLTYFQNEAQLDKSGLPSDRFFAERPEGSVSTLKIQRTQQEDSAVYLCASSVAGGGNEQFFGPGTRLTVL.